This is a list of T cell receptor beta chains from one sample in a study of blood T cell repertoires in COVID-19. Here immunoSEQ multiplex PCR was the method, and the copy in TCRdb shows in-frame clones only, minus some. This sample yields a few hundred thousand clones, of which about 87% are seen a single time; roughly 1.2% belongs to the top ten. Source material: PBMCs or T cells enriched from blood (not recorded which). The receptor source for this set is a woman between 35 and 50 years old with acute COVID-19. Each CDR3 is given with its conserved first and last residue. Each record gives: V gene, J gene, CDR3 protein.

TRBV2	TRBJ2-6	CASTTHSGANVLTF
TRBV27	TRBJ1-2	CASSPHRRDRLYGYTF
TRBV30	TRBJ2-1	CAWSGGSSGKSYNEQFF
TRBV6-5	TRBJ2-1	CASSYAGSGGYNEQFF
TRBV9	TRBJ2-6	CASSVDLAGFTGANVLTF
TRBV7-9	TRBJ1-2	CASSLVGRGPGYTF
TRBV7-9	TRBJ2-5	CASSSVAGGAQYF
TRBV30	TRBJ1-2	CAWSLGQGTGRLYGYTF
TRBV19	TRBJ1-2	CASSDPPRGDYGYTF
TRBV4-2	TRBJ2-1	CASSQDPGGSYNEQFF
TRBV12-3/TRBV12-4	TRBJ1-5	CASSYNLNQPQHF
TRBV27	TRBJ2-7	CASRGLAGSYEQYF
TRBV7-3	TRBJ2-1	CASSLIRRERDNEQFF
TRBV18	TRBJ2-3	CASSPVEAIFTQYF
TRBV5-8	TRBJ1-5	CASSPGTAGGQPQHF
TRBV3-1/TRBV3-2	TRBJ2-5	CASSQEETHPTSRETQYF
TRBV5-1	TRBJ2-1	CASSLDRLNEQFF
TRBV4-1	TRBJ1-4	CASSQVRATNEKLFF
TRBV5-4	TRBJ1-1	CASSLVGATEAFF
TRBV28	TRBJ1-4	CASSHGGPTNEKLFF
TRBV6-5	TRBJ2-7	CASRATSGRTYEQYF
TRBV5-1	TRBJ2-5	CASSLRSSQDNKETQYF
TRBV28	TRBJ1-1	CASSPSSVEAFF
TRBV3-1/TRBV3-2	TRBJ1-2	CASSRSGKGNGYTF
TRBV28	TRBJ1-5	CASIGQTYSNQPQHF
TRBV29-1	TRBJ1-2	CSVEPTGSGYGYTF
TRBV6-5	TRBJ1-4	CASSRQGARGEKLFF
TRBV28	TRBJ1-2	CASSFGVDGYTF
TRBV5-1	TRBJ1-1	CASGQTGGDTEAFF
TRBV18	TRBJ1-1	CASSTLLGGTGQGSGTEAFF
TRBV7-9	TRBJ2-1	CASSRSDEQFF
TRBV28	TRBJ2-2	CASRELRGNFRTGELFF
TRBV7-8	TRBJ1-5	CASSQAGRDTRQPQHF
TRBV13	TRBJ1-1	CASSLESSGHLNTEAFF
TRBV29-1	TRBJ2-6	CSVESGDYSSGANVLTF
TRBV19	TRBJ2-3	CASSARGQTDTQYF
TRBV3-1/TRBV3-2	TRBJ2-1	CASSQGRGGYNEQFF
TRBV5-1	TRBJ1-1	CASSLRTGHMNTEAFF
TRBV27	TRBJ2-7	CASSLSGGRAYEQYF
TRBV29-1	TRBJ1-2	CSVSGQGGASTF
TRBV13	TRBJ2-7	CASSMRDSLYEQYF
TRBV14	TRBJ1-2	CASSGQGDYGYTF
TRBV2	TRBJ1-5	CASRAGYSNQPQHF
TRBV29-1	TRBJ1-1	CSERQGTEAFF
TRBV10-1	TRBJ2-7	CASSEGLAGNSYEQYF
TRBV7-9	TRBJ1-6	CASTKGTGGASPLHF
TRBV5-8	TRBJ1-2	CASSQTGGDYGYTF
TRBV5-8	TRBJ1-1	CASRVRTQGEAFF
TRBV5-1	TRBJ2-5	CASSEGQRAETQYF